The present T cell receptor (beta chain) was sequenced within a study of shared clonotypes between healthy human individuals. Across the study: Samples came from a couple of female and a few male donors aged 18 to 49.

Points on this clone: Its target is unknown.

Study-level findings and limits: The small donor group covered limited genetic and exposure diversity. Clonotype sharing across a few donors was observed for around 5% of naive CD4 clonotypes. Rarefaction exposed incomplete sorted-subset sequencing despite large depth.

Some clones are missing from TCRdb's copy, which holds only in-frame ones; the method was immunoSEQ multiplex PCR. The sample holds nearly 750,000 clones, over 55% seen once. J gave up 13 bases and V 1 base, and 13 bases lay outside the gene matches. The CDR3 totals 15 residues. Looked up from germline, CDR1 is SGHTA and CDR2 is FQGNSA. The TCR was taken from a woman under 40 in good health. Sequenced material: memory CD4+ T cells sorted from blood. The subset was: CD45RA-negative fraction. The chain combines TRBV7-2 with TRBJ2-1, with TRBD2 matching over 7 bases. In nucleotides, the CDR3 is TGTGCCAGCAGCTTAGGTCGGGCCTGGGGGGGAGCACAGTTCTTC. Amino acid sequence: CASSLGRAWGGAQFF.